This T cell receptor (beta chain) stems from a study of pediatric ulcerative colitis. Study-wide results and caveats: Repertoires came from total lymphocyte DNA, so rare subsets like regulatory T cells may be missed. A couple of rectal CDR3 clonotypes occurred in all ulcerative colitis patients.

V gave up 4 bases and J gave up 6 bases; unmatched junction bases: 5. This CDR3 has 13 amino acids. Germline lookup yields CDR1 LNHDA and CDR2 SQIVND (reference sequence). The survey-level immunoSEQ assay was used. Measured with immunoSEQ multiplex PCR; TCRdb has only the in-frame clones, and not every one. Of 59,000 or so clones in the sample, around four fifths were seen once. On this clone: Its antigen is as yet unknown.

V is TRBV19 and J is TRBJ1-1; 7 bases match TRBD1. This TCR was recovered from a boy between 10 and 17 years old with moderate ulcerative colitis. What was sequenced was blood. CDR3 residues: CASSTTGRSEAFF. DNA of the CDR3: TGTGCCAGTAGTACGACAGGGAGGTCTGAAGCTTTCTTT.